The rows below give T cell receptor beta chains drawn from one sample of a study of T-cell memory formation after mild COVID-19. TCRdb re-derived calls from the 5' RACE reads in MiXCR, one entry per CDR3 protein. This table has around 250,000 distinct CDR3 sequences, around 16% appearing once. The sequenced material came from PBMCs or a T cell subset sorted from them (not recorded which). These receptors all come from a young man who had mild COVID-19 (a few samples of this study predate the infection). Cell type and time point are not known. Each CDR3 is given with its conserved first and last residue. D genes are given only for firm matches. Clone size is shown for a subset of rows, as once, few, many or a class of expanded clone.

J gene: TRBJ2-3; D gene: -; clone size: few; V gene: TRBV10-3; CDR3 DNA: TGTGCCATCAGTGACTTCGAGGGGCGAGAAGATACGCAGTATTTT; CDR3 protein: CAISDFEGREDTQYF
J gene: TRBJ1-5; D gene: -; clone size: -; V gene: TRBV6-1; CDR3 DNA: TGTGCCAGCAGGGGAGGCCCGACAGACAATCAGCCCCAGCATTTT; CDR3 protein: CASRGGPTDNQPQHF
J gene: TRBJ1-6; D gene: -; clone size: many; V gene: TRBV6-5; CDR3 DNA: TGTGCCAGCAGGCGACAGGTTTATAATTCACCCCTCCACTTT; CDR3 protein: CASRRQVYNSPLHF
J gene: TRBJ1-5; D gene: -; clone size: -; V gene: TRBV27; CDR3 DNA: TGTGCCAGCAGTTTACTAGCTGAGAGGAATCAGCCCCAGCATTTT; CDR3 protein: CASSLLAERNQPQHF
J gene: TRBJ1-1; D gene: -; clone size: few; V gene: TRBV4-3; CDR3 DNA: TGCGCCAGCAGCCAAGATGGCGGTAGGAGCCTGGAGGCTTTCTTT; CDR3 protein: CASSQDGGRSLEAFF
J gene: TRBJ2-7; D gene: TRBD1; clone size: -; V gene: TRBV2; CDR3 DNA: TGTGCCAGCAGTGAAGAGGGACAGGGGACCTACGAGCAGTACTTC; CDR3 protein: CASSEEGQGTYEQYF
J gene: TRBJ2-3; D gene: TRBD2; clone size: few; V gene: TRBV20-1; CDR3 DNA: TGCAGTGCTTGGAGCGGGGGGAGCTTAACAGATACGCAGTATTTT; CDR3 protein: CSAWSGGSLTDTQYF
J gene: TRBJ1-2; D gene: -; clone size: -; V gene: TRBV7-9; CDR3 DNA: TGTGCCAGCAGCGAAAGGGTAGGCTACACCTTC; CDR3 protein: CASSERVGYTF
J gene: TRBJ2-2; D gene: -; clone size: -; V gene: TRBV7-6; CDR3 DNA: TGTGCCAGCAGCTTAGGAGGGGGGGGCACCGGGGAGCTGTTTTTT; CDR3 protein: CASSLGGGGTGELFF
J gene: TRBJ1-4; D gene: -; clone size: few; V gene: TRBV5-1; CDR3 DNA: TGCGCCAGCAGCTTGGAACAGGGCGGAAAACTGTTTTTT; CDR3 protein: CASSLEQGGKLFF
J gene: TRBJ2-1; D gene: -; clone size: -; V gene: TRBV6-5; CDR3 DNA: TGTGCCAGCAGCCCGGGTAGGGAACCCTTCGGCAATGAGCAGTTCTTC; CDR3 protein: CASSPGREPFGNEQFF
J gene: TRBJ2-5; D gene: TRBD2; clone size: few; V gene: TRBV29-1; CDR3 DNA: TGCAGCGTTGATGCTAGCGGGGGCGGCGAGACCCAGTACTTC; CDR3 protein: CSVDASGGGETQYF
J gene: TRBJ1-3; D gene: -; clone size: few; V gene: TRBV7-9; CDR3 DNA: TGTGCCAGCTCAGGGACTGGAAACACCATATATTTT; CDR3 protein: CASSGTGNTIYF
J gene: TRBJ1-3; D gene: -; clone size: -; V gene: TRBV29-1; CDR3 DNA: TGCAGCGCGGACGTGGGCGACTCTGGAAACACCATATATTTT; CDR3 protein: CSADVGDSGNTIYF
J gene: TRBJ2-1; D gene: -; clone size: -; V gene: TRBV7-8; CDR3 DNA: TGTGCCAGCAGCTTGGAGACGGGACGTTACAATGAGCAGTTCTTC; CDR3 protein: CASSLETGRYNEQFF
J gene: TRBJ1-2; D gene: -; clone size: -; V gene: TRBV2; CDR3 DNA: TGTGCCAGCAGTTTGACCGAGGGCTATGGCTACACCTTC; CDR3 protein: CASSLTEGYGYTF
J gene: TRBJ2-5; D gene: TRBD2; clone size: -; V gene: TRBV7-9; CDR3 DNA: TGTGCCAGCAGCGATCCTCCGGGACTAGTTTTTCAGACCCAGTACTTC; CDR3 protein: CASSDPPGLVFQTQYF
J gene: TRBJ1-1; D gene: -; clone size: -; V gene: TRBV4-2; CDR3 DNA: TGTGCCAGCAGCCAAGAAGGGGGGGCGAACACTGAAGCTTTCTTT; CDR3 protein: CASSQEGGANTEAFF
J gene: TRBJ1-6; D gene: -; clone size: few; V gene: TRBV7-3; CDR3 DNA: TGTGCCAGCAGCTTATTTGACAGTTATAATTCACCCCTCCACTTT; CDR3 protein: CASSLFDSYNSPLHF
J gene: TRBJ1-1; D gene: -; clone size: -; V gene: TRBV7-2; CDR3 DNA: TGTGCCAGCAGCCAGAGCCCTTACACTGAAGCTTTCTTT; CDR3 protein: CASSQSPYTEAFF
J gene: TRBJ1-6; D gene: -; clone size: -; V gene: TRBV4-3; CDR3 DNA: TGCGCCAGCAGCCAAGAGCTGGGGGGAGCTAATTCACCCCTCCACTTT; CDR3 protein: CASSQELGGANSPLHF
J gene: TRBJ2-2; D gene: -; clone size: -; V gene: TRBV7-6; CDR3 DNA: TGTGCCAGCAGCTCGGGACAGACGGGGGGCGGGGAGCTGTTTTTT; CDR3 protein: CASSSGQTGGGELFF
J gene: TRBJ2-3; D gene: -; clone size: -; V gene: TRBV10-3; CDR3 DNA: TGTGCCAGCCGAAAGGAGGGTCGAAGCACAGATACGCAGTATTTT; CDR3 protein: CASRKEGRSTDTQYF
J gene: TRBJ2-3; D gene: -; clone size: -; V gene: TRBV5-1; CDR3 DNA: TGCGCCAGCAGCGATGGACCGACAGATACGCAGTATTTT; CDR3 protein: CASSDGPTDTQYF
J gene: TRBJ2-1; D gene: -; clone size: -; V gene: TRBV6-5; CDR3 DNA: TGTGCCAGCGCCCTTGAGGCGGTACGCAATGAGCAGTTCTTC; CDR3 protein: CASALEAVRNEQFF
J gene: TRBJ1-5; D gene: -; clone size: few; V gene: TRBV7-9; CDR3 DNA: TGTGCCAGCAGCTTAGGAGGGAACAATCAGCCCCAGCATTTT; CDR3 protein: CASSLGGNNQPQHF
J gene: TRBJ1-2; D gene: -; clone size: few; V gene: TRBV6-5; CDR3 DNA: TGTGCCAGCAGTTGGGAGGAAAGCTATGGCTACACCTTC; CDR3 protein: CASSWEESYGYTF
J gene: TRBJ2-1; D gene: TRBD1; clone size: -; V gene: TRBV5-4; CDR3 DNA: TGTGCCAGCAGCTGGACAGGGGAGGATGAGCAGTTCTTC; CDR3 protein: CASSWTGEDEQFF
J gene: TRBJ2-3; D gene: -; clone size: -; V gene: TRBV2; CDR3 DNA: TGTGCCAGCCCAACCCCAGGGGCCAGCACAGATACGCAGTATTTT; CDR3 protein: CASPTPGASTDTQYF
J gene: TRBJ2-3; D gene: TRBD2; clone size: many; V gene: TRBV5-1; CDR3 DNA: TGCGCCAGCAGCTTGGGACTAGCGGACACAGATACGCAGTATTTT; CDR3 protein: CASSLGLADTDTQYF
J gene: TRBJ1-5; D gene: TRBD1; clone size: once; V gene: TRBV20-1; CDR3 DNA: TGCAGTGCTAGGCCCGGGACAGGTGATCAGCCCCAGCATTTT; CDR3 protein: CSARPGTGDQPQHF
J gene: TRBJ2-6; D gene: -; clone size: -; V gene: TRBV12-3/TRBV12-4; CDR3 DNA: TGTGCCAGCAGACTATTCCCCTCTGGGGCCAACGTCCTGACTTTC; CDR3 protein: CASRLFPSGANVLTF
J gene: TRBJ2-3; D gene: -; clone size: -; V gene: TRBV6-2/TRBV6-3; CDR3 DNA: TGTGCCAGCACCGCTAGCACAGATACGCAGTATTTT; CDR3 protein: CASTASTDTQYF
J gene: TRBJ2-5; D gene: TRBD2; clone size: few; V gene: TRBV2; CDR3 DNA: TGTGCCAGCAGTGAAGCGCTTCGGCGGGAGAGGGGAGAGACCCAGTACTTC; CDR3 protein: CASSEALRRERGETQYF
J gene: TRBJ1-1; D gene: -; clone size: few; V gene: TRBV5-5; CDR3 DNA: TGTGCCAGCAGCTTGGACAGGTCGGGCATGAACACTGAAGCTTTCTTT; CDR3 protein: CASSLDRSGMNTEAFF
J gene: TRBJ2-7; D gene: -; clone size: few; V gene: TRBV7-7; CDR3 DNA: TGTGCCAGCAGCCCACTGGACAGACCCTACGAGCAGTACTTC; CDR3 protein: CASSPLDRPYEQYF
J gene: TRBJ1-1; D gene: -; clone size: -; V gene: TRBV20-1; CDR3 DNA: TGCAGTGCTATGGAAGGAGGGACTGAAGCTTTCTTT; CDR3 protein: CSAMEGGTEAFF
J gene: TRBJ1-4; D gene: TRBD1; clone size: few; V gene: TRBV4-3; CDR3 DNA: TGCGCCAGCAGCCAAACAGGGGGAATTTTAGGAAAACTGTTTTTT; CDR3 protein: CASSQTGGILGKLFF
J gene: TRBJ2-1; D gene: -; clone size: few; V gene: TRBV5-1; CDR3 DNA: TGCGCCAGCAGCTTGGCCAGCGGCGAGTACAATGAGCAGTTCTTC; CDR3 protein: CASSLASGEYNEQFF
J gene: TRBJ1-5; D gene: -; clone size: -; V gene: TRBV4-1; CDR3 DNA: TGCGCCAGCAGCCAAGATCATCGGACGGAGTTAAATCAGCCCCAGCATTTT; CDR3 protein: CASSQDHRTELNQPQHF
J gene: TRBJ1-5; D gene: TRBD1; clone size: few; V gene: TRBV10-3; CDR3 DNA: TGTGCCATCAGTGAGGACAGGGGCAATCAGCCCCAGCATTTT; CDR3 protein: CAISEDRGNQPQHF
J gene: TRBJ2-1; D gene: -; clone size: -; V gene: TRBV4-1; CDR3 DNA: TGCGCCAGCAGCCCTGAAGATTTGCTCAAAAATGAGCAGTTCTTC; CDR3 protein: CASSPEDLLKNEQFF
J gene: TRBJ2-7; D gene: -; clone size: -; V gene: TRBV7-9; CDR3 DNA: TGTGCCAGCAGCCCCCCTCTACGTTCCGAGCAGTACTTC; CDR3 protein: CASSPPLRSEQYF
J gene: TRBJ2-1; D gene: TRBD2; clone size: few; V gene: TRBV9; CDR3 DNA: TGTGCCAGCAACGGACTAGGGTTCCTAGATGAGCAGTTCTTC; CDR3 protein: CASNGLGFLDEQFF
J gene: TRBJ1-5; D gene: TRBD1; clone size: -; V gene: TRBV20-1; CDR3 DNA: TGCAGTGCTAGGGGGACAGGCAATCAGCCCCAGCATTTT; CDR3 protein: CSARGTGNQPQHF
J gene: TRBJ1-1; D gene: -; clone size: few; V gene: TRBV14; CDR3 DNA: TGTGCCAGCAGTCGACAGCTGTCAAACACTGAAGCTTTCTTT; CDR3 protein: CASSRQLSNTEAFF
J gene: TRBJ2-3; D gene: -; clone size: few; V gene: TRBV7-2; CDR3 DNA: TGTGCCAGCAGGGTGTCACTAACTAGCACAGATACGCAGTATTTT; CDR3 protein: CASRVSLTSTDTQYF
J gene: TRBJ2-1; D gene: TRBD1; clone size: -; V gene: TRBV7-8; CDR3 DNA: TGTGCCAGCAGCTTTTGGGCAGGGGGCCACAATGAGCAGTTCTTC; CDR3 protein: CASSFWAGGHNEQFF
J gene: TRBJ2-2; D gene: TRBD2; clone size: many; V gene: TRBV4-3; CDR3 DNA: TGCGCCAGCAGCCAAATTACTGGGACTAGCGGCGGTGGCGGGGAGCTGTTTTTT; CDR3 protein: CASSQITGTSGGGGELFF
J gene: TRBJ1-1; D gene: -; clone size: -; V gene: TRBV29-1; CDR3 DNA: TGCAGCGTTCGCAGGTCCCAAGAAGCTTTCTTT; CDR3 protein: CSVRRSQEAFF
J gene: TRBJ2-1; D gene: TRBD2; clone size: -; V gene: TRBV5-1; CDR3 DNA: TGCGCCAGCAGCGTGGGACTAGCGGGGGTCCAGTACAATGAGCAGTTCTTC; CDR3 protein: CASSVGLAGVQYNEQFF
J gene: TRBJ2-3; D gene: -; clone size: -; V gene: TRBV7-9; CDR3 DNA: TGTGCCAGCAGCTTGCGGGGACCGCCAGAGGATACGCAGTATTTT; CDR3 protein: CASSLRGPPEDTQYF
J gene: TRBJ1-1; D gene: -; clone size: few; V gene: TRBV5-6; CDR3 DNA: TGTGCCAGCAGCTTGTTAGTAGCAGGGAGGTCCGCTGAAGCTTTCTTT; CDR3 protein: CASSLLVAGRSAEAFF
J gene: TRBJ1-6; D gene: -; clone size: few; V gene: TRBV15; CDR3 DNA: TGTGCCACCAGCAGAGAGATAGGGGAGAAACCCCTCCACTTT; CDR3 protein: CATSREIGEKPLHF
J gene: TRBJ2-7; D gene: -; clone size: -; V gene: TRBV6-1; CDR3 DNA: TGTGCCAGCAGTGAAGGTCGGGGTCCCTACGAGCAGTACTTC; CDR3 protein: CASSEGRGPYEQYF